The 13 T cell receptor beta chains below were found in one sample sequenced in a study of beta chain features in type 1 diabetes. Every bit of the isolated RNA underwent reverse transcription, so sequencing read expressed TCRB transcripts. TCRdb's copy holds only in-frame clones and misses some; the assay was immunoSEQ multiplex PCR. The profile covers 400,000 to 500,000 clones, with 14% appearing a single time and around 0.039% taken by the ten largest. Sequenced: naive CD4+ T cells from blood. The receptors originated from a man aged 25-45 years in good health.

This rearrangement joins TRBV9 to TRBJ2-1; TRBD2 agrees at 7 bases. Unmatched junction bases numbered 13, after V lost 3 bases and J lost 7 bases. The CDR3 sequence is 16 residues long. Germline lookup yields CDR1 SGDLS and CDR2 YYNGEE. CDR3 sequence reads: CASSELAGVPGNEQFF. CDR3 DNA sequence: TGTGCCAGCAGCGAATTGGCGGGAGTTCCGGGGAATGAGCAGTTCTTC.

The chain carries TRBV7-9 and TRBJ2-1; no clear D. Germline V gene sequence: CDR1 SEHNR, CDR2 FQNEAQ (reference sequence). CDR3 length: 16 amino acids. The V end was cut by 5 bases, the J end by 10 bases, with 24 bases between. The DNA for the CDR3 is TGTGCCAGCAGCACCTTCCGGCTCAGGTATCTTATGGAGCAGTTCTTC. Its protein is CASSTFRLRYLMEQFF.

This clone was found a few times. V is TRBV4-1 and J is TRBJ2-7; D is tentatively TRBD1 or TRBD2 (5 bases each). V lost 4 bases, J lost 6 bases, and 19 bases lay in between. CDR1 and CDR2 from the germline V gene are MGHRA and YSYEKL. This CDR3 contains 15 residues. The CDR3, as DNA: TGCGCCAGCAGCCGAGGTGAAGGGACCCGCGTCGAGCAGTACTTC. Translated, it gives CASSRGEGTRVEQYF.

This chain joins TRBV7-9 and TRBJ2-7; 11 positions match TRBD1. From germline, CDR1 is SEHNR and CDR2 FQNEAQ (reference sequence). This CDR3 is 14 amino acids long. The V segment lost 1 base and the J segment 6 bases; nucleotides outside the gene matches: 2. For the CDR3, the DNA is TGTGCCAGCAGCTTAGTGGGACAGGGGGTCGAGCAGTACTTC. It translates to CASSLVGQGVEQYF.

This clone appeared a few times. Different DNA sequences within this sample yield the same CDR3. The CDR3 region has the DNA TGCGCCAGCAGTGAGGCAGATACGCAGTATTTT. Translated: CASSEADTQYF. The rearrangement links TRBV10-2 to TRBJ2-3; the D is unclear. Per germline, CDR1 WSHSY and CDR2 SAAADI. This CDR3 comprises 11 residues. Trimming stripped 2 bases from V and 4 bases from J, with 1 base between.

This rearrangement joins TRBV7-9 to TRBJ1-4; TRBD1 matches 10 bases. CDR3 length equals 15 residues. Germline values: CDR1 SEHNR, CDR2 FQNEAQ (reference sequence). V lost 5 bases to trimming and J lost 7 bases; unmatched junction nucleotides: 7. The CDR3 region is CASSARDRGFEKLFF. In DNA form, the CDR3 reads TGTGCCAGCAGCGCCCGGGACAGGGGATTTGAAAAACTGTTTTTT.

The chain joins TRBV6-1 to TRBJ2-7; D call uncertain. Per germline, CDR1 MNHNS and CDR2 SASEGT. The CDR3 runs 13 residues. The CDR3 sequence: CASSEQRDTYSPV. DNA of the CDR3: TGTGCCAGCAGTGAGCAGCGAGACACCTACTCTCCCGTC.

This clone was recorded a few times. The chain recombines TRBV7-2 with TRBJ2-6, with a weak D call TRBD2 (5 bases). V shed 8 bases and J shed 4 bases, with 18 bases lying between them. Germline values: CDR1 SGHTA, CDR2 FQGNSA. CDR3 length: 16 amino acids. The CDR3 spells CASSRGPSAGANVLTF. In nucleotides, the CDR3 is TGTGCCAGCTCACGGGGTCCCTCGGCGGGGGCCAACGTCCTGACTTTC.

This clone has more than one count but fewer than ten. This chain joins TRBV29-1 and TRBJ1-2; maybe TRBD1 (5 bases). The CDR3 contains 13 residues. Germline values: CDR1 SQVTM, CDR2 ANQGSEA. V lost 2 bases, J lost 4 bases, and 11 bases lay in between. CDR3 sequence reads: CSVEYGRGYGYTF. CDR3 nucleotides: TGCAGCGTTGAATATGGAAGGGGCTATGGCTACACCTTC. Looking up the rest from reference TRBV29-1 and TRBJ1-2 gives the full variable domain: SAVISQKPSRDICQRGTSLTIQCQVDSQVTMMFWYRQQPGQSLTLIATANQGSEATYESGFVIDKFPISRPNLTFSTLTVSNMSPEDSSIYLCSVEYGRGYGYTFGSGTRLTVV.

This clone was seen only a few times. The rearrangement uses TRBV2 and TRBJ2-5; weak D call: TRBD1 (5 bases). This CDR3 region has 13 residues. V lost 9 bases, J lost 2 bases, and 13 bases lay in between. Germline V gene data show CDR1 as SNHLY and CDR2 as FYNNEI. The DNA for the CDR3 is TGTGCCAGATTAGGGCGGACACAAGAGACCCAGTACTTC. The encoded protein is CARLGRTQETQYF.

This clone was seen more than once but under ten times. The chain carries TRBV7-9 and TRBJ2-7, with 9 bases matching TRBD2. The CDR3 has 15 amino acids. Per the germline V gene, CDR1 is SEHNR and CDR2 is FQNEAQ (reference sequence). The V gene end was trimmed by 3 bases and the J gene end by 2 bases; junction bases not matched to a gene: 5. The CDR3 DNA reads TGTGCCAGCAGCTTTCTAAGCGGGAGGCCCTACGAGCAGTACGTC. It encodes CASSFLSGRPYEQYV.

The V gene is TRBV6-5, the J gene TRBJ2-1; 9 positions agree with TRBD2. The germline V gene has CDR1 MNHEY and CDR2 SVGAGI. V shed 6 bases, J shed 9 bases, and the junction held 12 bases outside the gene matches. The CDR3 runs to 15 residues. CDR3 loop: CASRRASGNFGEQFF. The CDR3 nucleotides are TGTGCCAGCAGGCGGGCTAGCGGGAATTTCGGTGAGCAGTTCTTC.

This clone has more than one count but fewer than ten. The chain's CDR3 is CASSQDHYEQYV. The CDR3 nucleotides read TGTGCCAGCAGCCAAGACCACTACGAGCAGTACGTC. The J gene is TRBJ2-7, the V gene TRBV14; the D is unclear. V shed 0 bases and J shed 3 bases, with 3 bases lying between them. There are 12 residues in the CDR3. Germline assignment: CDR1 SGHDN and CDR2 FVKESK.